The 5 T cell receptor beta chains below were found in one sample sequenced in a study of blood T cell repertoires in COVID-19. Method: immunoSEQ multiplex PCR; TCRdb's copy keeps in-frame clones and lacks some. The sample records 200,000 to 250,000 clones, more than 80% being singletons. Sequences were obtained from peripheral blood. These receptors were obtained from a woman older than 75 with COVID-19, enrolled during active disease.

The chain has TRBV6-2 or TRBV6-3 and TRBJ1-1; the D gene is possibly TRBD1 (6 bases). Germline CDR1 and CDR2: MNHEY and SVGEGT. V was clipped by 6 bases and J by 8 bases, with 19 bases between them. This CDR3 has 14 residues. CDR3 in amino acids: CASSDQGLGKEAFF. The DNA for the CDR3 is TGTGCCAGCAGCGACCAGGGGCTAGGGAAAGAAGCTTTCTTT.

This chain joins TRBV11-2 and TRBJ1-4; 7 bases agree with TRBD1. V trimming: 6 bases; J trimming: 9 bases; junction bases outside the gene matches: 7. Germline CDR1 reads SGHAT; CDR2 reads FQNNGV. The CDR3 loop spans 13 amino acids. The CDR3 nucleotides read TGTGCCAGCAGAATGGCAGGGGGGAAAAAACTGTTTTTT. This sequence encodes CASRMAGGKKLFF.

The chain joins TRBV5-1 to TRBJ1-1; no firm D call. Germline V gene lookup returns CDR1 SGHRS and CDR2 YFSETQ. The ends were cut back, 2 bases at V and 1 base at J, with 9 bases in the middle. The CDR3 is made up of 14 amino acids. CDR3 sequence: CASSLLTQNTEAFF. CDR3 in DNA: TGCGCCAGCAGCTTATTGACACAGAACACTGAAGCTTTCTTT.

The chain uses TRBV29-1 and TRBJ2-5, with 10 bases fitting TRBD2. After removal of 7 bases from V and 4 bases from J, the junction contained 0 bases not matched to a gene. CDR3 length equals 11 residues. The germline V gene has CDR1 SQVTM and CDR2 ANQGSEA. CDR3 protein: CSGTSGETQYF. In nucleotides, the CDR3 is TGCAGCGGGACTAGCGGAGAGACCCAGTACTTC.

This clone was recorded a few times. The chain uses TRBV5-1 and TRBJ2-1, with 10 bases identical to TRBD1. Germline V gives CDR1 SGHRS, CDR2 YFSETQ. The CDR3 consists of 16 residues. Trimming at V came to 4 bases and at J to 9 bases, leaving 13 bases not matched to a gene. The CDR3 loop reads CASSILPGQGSGEQFF. The CDR3 nucleotides are TGCGCCAGCAGCATACTCCCGGGACAGGGGAGCGGTGAGCAGTTCTTC.